This T cell receptor (beta chain) was captured in a study of blood T cell repertoires in COVID-19. Study summary: COVID-19 samples collected from the United States, Italy and Spain covered acute and convalescent phases. PBMCs, B-cell-depleted T cells, or T cells provided the cDNA or gDNA that made up the material.

CDR1 ENHRY and CDR2 SYGVKD come from the germline V gene. CDR3 length: 14 amino acids. Trimming took off 6 bases at V and 8 bases at J, with 19 bases between the two ends. The participants were between roughly 18 and 90 years old and came from roughly 25 US areas. Symptom resolution, clearance, or two negative PCRs marked the recovered donors of Cohort 3. The table came from immunoSEQ multiplex PCR; TCRdb's copy has only in-frame clones and leaves some out. In the table there are under 300,000 clones, approximately 83% of which are singletons. This sequence originates from a woman aged 45-59 years who had recovered from COVID-19. The sequenced sample consisted of PBMCs or T cells enriched from blood (not recorded which). The chain links TRBV10-3 to TRBJ1-2; D is possibly TRBD1 (5 bases). CDR3 loop: CAIRTWEGTSGYTF. CDR3 nucleotides: TGTGCCATCAGGACCTGGGAGGGGACCTCGGGCTACACCTTC.